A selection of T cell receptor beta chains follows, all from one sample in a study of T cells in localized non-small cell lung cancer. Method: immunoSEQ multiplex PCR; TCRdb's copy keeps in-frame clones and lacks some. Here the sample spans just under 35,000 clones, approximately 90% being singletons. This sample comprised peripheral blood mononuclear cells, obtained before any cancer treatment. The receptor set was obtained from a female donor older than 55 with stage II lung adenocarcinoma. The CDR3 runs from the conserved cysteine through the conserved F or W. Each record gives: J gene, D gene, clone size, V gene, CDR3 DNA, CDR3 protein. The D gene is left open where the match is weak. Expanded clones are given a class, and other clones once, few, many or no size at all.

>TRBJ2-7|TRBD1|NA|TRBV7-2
TGTGCCAGCAGCTTAGCTGGGACAGGGGGCTTCTACGAGCAGTACTTC
CASSLAGTGGFYEQYF
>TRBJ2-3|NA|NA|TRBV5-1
TGCGCCACCTGCCAAGGGGCTACCAACACAGATACGCAGTATTTT
CATCQGATNTDTQYF
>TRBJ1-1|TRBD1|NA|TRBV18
TGTGCCAGCTCACCACCGGGGGGACAGGGGGGCATCTTGGACACTGAAGCTTTCTTT
CASSPPGGQGGILDTEAFF
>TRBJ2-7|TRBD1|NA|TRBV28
TGTGCCAGCAGTTGGCCCCGGGACAGGCGTACCTCCTACGAGCAGTACTTC
CASSWPRDRRTSYEQYF
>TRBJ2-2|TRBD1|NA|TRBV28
TGTGCCAGCTTACAGGGGGGAGACACCGGGGAGCTGTTTTTT
CASLQGGDTGELFF
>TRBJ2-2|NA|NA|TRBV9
TGTGCCAGCAGCTCAGACAGGCCGAACACCGGGGAGCTGTTTTTT
CASSSDRPNTGELFF
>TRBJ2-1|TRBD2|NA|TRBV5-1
TGCGCCAGCAGCTTGGGAGCGGGAGGTCTCGATGAGCAGTTCTTC
CASSLGAGGLDEQFF
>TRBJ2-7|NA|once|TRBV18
TGTGCCAGCTCCTTTGGCCCCGAGAGGAACTACGAGCAGTACTTC
CASSFGPERNYEQYF
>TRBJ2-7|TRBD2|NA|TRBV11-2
TGTGCCAGCAGCCTGACTAGCGGGAGCTACGAGCAGTACTTC
CASSLTSGSYEQYF
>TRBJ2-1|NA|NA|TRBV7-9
TGTGCCAGCAGCTTAGCGTTCGGTAGCGGCAACAATGAGCAGTTCTTC
CASSLAFGSGNNEQFF
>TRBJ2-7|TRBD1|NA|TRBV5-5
TGTGCCAGCAGCCGAGACCGGCAAGGGGGCGACGAGCAGTACTTC
CASSRDRQGGDEQYF
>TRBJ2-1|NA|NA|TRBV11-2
TGTGCCAGCAGCTTCGGTTCTAGGAACAATGAGCAGTTCTTC
CASSFGSRNNEQFF
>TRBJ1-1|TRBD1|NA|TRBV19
TGTGCCAGTAGTACACTGACAGGGGCTCAGCTCCTCCTAAACACTGAAGCTTTCTTT
CASSTLTGAQLLLNTEAFF
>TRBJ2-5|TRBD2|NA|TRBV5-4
TGTGCCAGCAGCTTGGAGACTAGCGGGGAAGAGACCCAGTACTTC
CASSLETSGEETQYF
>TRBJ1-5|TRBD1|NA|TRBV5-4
TGTGCCAGCAGCTTGGGACAGGGAGTCAATCAGCCCCAGCATTTT
CASSLGQGVNQPQHF
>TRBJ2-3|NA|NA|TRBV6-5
TGTGCCAGCAGCCCGTCGGGGTCTATAGATACGCAGTATTTT
CASSPSGSIDTQYF
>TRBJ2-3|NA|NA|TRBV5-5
TGTGCCAGCAGCCTTAGGAGCACAGATACGCAGTATTTT
CASSLRSTDTQYF
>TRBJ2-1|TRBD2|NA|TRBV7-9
TGTGCCAGCAGCTTGCTAGCGGGAGGGCCGACTGAGCAGTTCTTC
CASSLLAGGPTEQFF
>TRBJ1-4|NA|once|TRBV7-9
TGTGCCAGCAGTATTAATGAAAAACTGTTTTTT
CASSINEKLFF
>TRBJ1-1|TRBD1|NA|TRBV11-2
TGTGCCAGCAGCTTTAGGACAGGGGAGAACACTGAAGCTTTCTTT
CASSFRTGENTEAFF
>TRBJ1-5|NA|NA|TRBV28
TGTGCCAGCAGTTTCTGGCAGGGAACGGGCGGCAATCAGCCCCAGCATTTT
CASSFWQGTGGNQPQHF
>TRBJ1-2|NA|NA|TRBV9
TGTGCCAGCAGCGTAGACGCGTATGGCTACACCTTC
CASSVDAYGYTF
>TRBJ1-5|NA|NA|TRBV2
TGTGCCAGCAATGAGGAACATCAGCCCCAGCATTTT
CASNEEHQPQHF
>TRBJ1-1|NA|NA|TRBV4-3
TGCGCCAGCAGCCGGGGAAACACTGAAGCTTTCTTT
CASSRGNTEAFF
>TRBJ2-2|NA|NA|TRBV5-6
TGTGCCAGCAGCTTAGGGGCGACGAACACCGGGGAGCTGTTTTTT
CASSLGATNTGELFF
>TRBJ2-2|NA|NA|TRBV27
TGTGCCAGCAGTTTCTTGGGATCGAACACCGGGGAGCTGTTTTTT
CASSFLGSNTGELFF
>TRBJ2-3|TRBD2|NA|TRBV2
TGTGCCGTACCCCGGGGGAGGGTGGGGCCAGATACGCAGTATTTT
CAVPRGRVGPDTQYF
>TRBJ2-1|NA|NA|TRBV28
TGTGCCAGCAGCCTCAGGGGTTATGGGTCGACCTACAATGAGCAGTTCTTC
CASSLRGYGSTYNEQFF